A single sample is the source of the 2 T cell receptor beta chains below, sequenced in a study of blood T cell repertoires in COVID-19. The table came from immunoSEQ multiplex PCR; TCRdb's copy has only in-frame clones and leaves some out. The table lists approximately 500,000 clones, approximately 87% of them singletons. Sequencing used PBMCs or T cells enriched from blood (not recorded which). These receptor sequences come from a woman aged 40 to 50 who had recovered from COVID-19.

V usage is TRBV19 and J usage is TRBJ1-2; no clear D gene. V lost 2 bases and J lost 3, with 7 bases in between. CDR1 LNHDA and CDR2 SQIVND come from the germline V gene (reference sequence). The CDR3 consists of 13 residues. The chain's CDR3 is CASSIKPHYGYTF. As DNA, the CDR3 is TGTGCCAGTAGTATAAAGCCCCACTATGGCTACACCTTC.

This clone was seen more than once but under ten times. The chain links TRBV5-1 to TRBJ2-7; 9 bases fit TRBD1. V trimming: 1 base; J trimming: 5 bases; junction bases outside the gene matches: 4. CDR3 size: 14 residues. Germline V gene data show CDR1 as SGHRS and CDR2 as YFSETQ. The CDR3, as DNA: TGCGCCAGCAGCTTGAACAGGGGGCTAGACGAGCAGTACTTC. Translated: CASSLNRGLDEQYF.